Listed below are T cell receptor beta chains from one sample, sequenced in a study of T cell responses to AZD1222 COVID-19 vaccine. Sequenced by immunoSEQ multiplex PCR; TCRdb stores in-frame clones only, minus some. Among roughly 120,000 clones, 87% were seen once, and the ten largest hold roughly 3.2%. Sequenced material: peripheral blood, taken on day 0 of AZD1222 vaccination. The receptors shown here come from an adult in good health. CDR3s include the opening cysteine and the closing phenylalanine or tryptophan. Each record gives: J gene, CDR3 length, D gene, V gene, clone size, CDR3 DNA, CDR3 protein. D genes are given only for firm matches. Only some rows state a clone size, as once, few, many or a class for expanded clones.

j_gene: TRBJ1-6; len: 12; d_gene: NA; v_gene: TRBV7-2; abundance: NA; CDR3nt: TGTGCCAGCAGCCGCTATAATTCACCCCTCCACTTT; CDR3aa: CASSRYNSPLHF
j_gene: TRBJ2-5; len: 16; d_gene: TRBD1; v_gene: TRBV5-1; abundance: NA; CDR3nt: TGCGCCAGCAGCTTGGCGGGACAGGGGGCCGGAGAGACCCAGTACTTC; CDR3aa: CASSLAGQGAGETQYF
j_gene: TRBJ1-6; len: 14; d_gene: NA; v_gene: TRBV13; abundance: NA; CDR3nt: TGTGCCAGCAGCTCCGGTTCGCGAAATTCACCCCTCCACTTT; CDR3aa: CASSSGSRNSPLHF
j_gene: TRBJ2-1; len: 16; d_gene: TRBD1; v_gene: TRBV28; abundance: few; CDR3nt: TGTGCCAGCAATCCTCTGGGACAGCCGAGTTTGAATGAGCAGTTCTTC; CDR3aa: CASNPLGQPSLNEQFF
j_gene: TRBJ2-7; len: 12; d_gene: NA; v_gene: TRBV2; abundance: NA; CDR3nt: TGTGCCACCGCGGAATTGGTCTACGAGCAGTACTTC; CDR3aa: CATAELVYEQYF
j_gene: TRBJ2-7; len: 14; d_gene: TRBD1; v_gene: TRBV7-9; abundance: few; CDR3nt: TGTGCCAGCAGCCATACCGGGACAGGGGACGAGCAGTACTTC; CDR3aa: CASSHTGTGDEQYF
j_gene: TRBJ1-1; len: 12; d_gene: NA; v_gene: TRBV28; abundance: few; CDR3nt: TGTGCCAGCACCGACCGACAGCTTGAAGCTTTCTTT; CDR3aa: CASTDRQLEAFF
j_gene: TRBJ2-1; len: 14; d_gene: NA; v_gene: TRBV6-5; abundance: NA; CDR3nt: TGTGCCAGCAGTTACGGGGGGATCATGAGTGAGCAGTTCTTC; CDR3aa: CASSYGGIMSEQFF
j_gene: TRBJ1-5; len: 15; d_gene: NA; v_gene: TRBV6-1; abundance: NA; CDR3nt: TGTGCCAGCAGTGAACGGGGGTCTGGTAGTCAGCCCCAGCATTTT; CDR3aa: CASSERGSGSQPQHF
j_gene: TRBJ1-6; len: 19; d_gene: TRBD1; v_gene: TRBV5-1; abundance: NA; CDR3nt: TGCGCCAGCAGCTTGGGCGCGGGACAGGGGGCGCCGGGTAATTCACCCCTCCACTTT; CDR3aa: CASSLGAGQGAPGNSPLHF
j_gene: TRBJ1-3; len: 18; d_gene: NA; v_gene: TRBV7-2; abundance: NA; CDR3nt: TGTGCCAGCAGCCTTCTCTGGAGGGGTAGGGGCTCTGGAAACACCATATATTTT; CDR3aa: CASSLLWRGRGSGNTIYF
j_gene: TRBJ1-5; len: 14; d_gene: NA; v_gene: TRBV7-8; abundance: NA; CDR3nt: TGTGCCAGCAGCTCTGACATCCTCAATCAGCCCCAGCATTTT; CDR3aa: CASSSDILNQPQHF
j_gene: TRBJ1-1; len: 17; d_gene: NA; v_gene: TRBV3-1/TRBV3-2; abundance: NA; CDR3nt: TGTGCCAGCAGCCATGGCGGCAGGGGCAGGATGAACACTGAAGCTTTCTTT; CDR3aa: CASSHGGRGRMNTEAFF
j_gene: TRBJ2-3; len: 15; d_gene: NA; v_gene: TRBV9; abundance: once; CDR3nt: TGTGCCAGCAGCGTTAGCGGAGCTAGCACAGATACGCAGTATTTT; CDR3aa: CASSVSGASTDTQYF
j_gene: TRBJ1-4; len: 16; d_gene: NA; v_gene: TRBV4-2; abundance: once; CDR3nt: TGTGCCAGCAGCCAAGTCGGACAGCAGGCTAATGAAAAACTGTTTTTT; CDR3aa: CASSQVGQQANEKLFF
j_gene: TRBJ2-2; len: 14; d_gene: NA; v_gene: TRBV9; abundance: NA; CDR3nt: TGTGCCAGCAGCGTACCCTCAGTCACCGGGGAGCTGTTTTTT; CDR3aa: CASSVPSVTGELFF
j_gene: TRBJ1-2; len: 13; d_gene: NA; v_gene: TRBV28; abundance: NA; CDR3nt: TGTGCCAGCCAGAGAGACGGAAACTATGGCTACACCTTC; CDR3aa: CASQRDGNYGYTF
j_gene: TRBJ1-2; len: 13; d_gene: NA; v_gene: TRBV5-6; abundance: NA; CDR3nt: TGTGCCAGCAGCTTGAGACGGACCCGAGGCTACACCTTC; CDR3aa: CASSLRRTRGYTF
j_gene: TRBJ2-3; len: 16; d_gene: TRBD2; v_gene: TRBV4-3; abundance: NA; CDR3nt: TGCGCCAGCAGCCAAGAAATCGGGGGGGCTACAGATACGCAGTATTTT; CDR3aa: CASSQEIGGATDTQYF
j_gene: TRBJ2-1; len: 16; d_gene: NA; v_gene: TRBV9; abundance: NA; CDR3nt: TGTGCCAGCAGCGTGGGAGCGTCGAGCTCCTACAATGAGCAGTTCTTC; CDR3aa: CASSVGASSSYNEQFF
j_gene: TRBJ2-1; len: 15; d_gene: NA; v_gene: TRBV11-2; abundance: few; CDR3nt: TGTGCCAGCAGCTTAGCCCGGAGCTCCTACAATGAGCAGTTCTTC; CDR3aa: CASSLARSSYNEQFF
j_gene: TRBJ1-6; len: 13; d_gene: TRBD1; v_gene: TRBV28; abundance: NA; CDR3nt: TGTGCCAGCATCCAGGGGGGGAATTCACCCCTCCACTTT; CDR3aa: CASIQGGNSPLHF
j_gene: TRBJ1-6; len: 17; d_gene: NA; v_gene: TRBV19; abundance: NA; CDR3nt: TGTGCCAGTAGATCGAGGTCGGTGGGGGCGTATAATTCACCCCTCCACTTT; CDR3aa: CASRSRSVGAYNSPLHF
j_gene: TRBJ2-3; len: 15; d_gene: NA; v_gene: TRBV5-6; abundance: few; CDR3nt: TGTGCCAGCAGCTTTAGGTCCGCTAGCACAGATACGCAGTATTTT; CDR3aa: CASSFRSASTDTQYF
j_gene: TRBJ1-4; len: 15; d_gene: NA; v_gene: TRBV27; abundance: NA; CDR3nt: TGTGCCAGCAGTTTAAGGGGGGGGGCGGGCGAAAAACTGTTTTTT; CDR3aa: CASSLRGGAGEKLFF
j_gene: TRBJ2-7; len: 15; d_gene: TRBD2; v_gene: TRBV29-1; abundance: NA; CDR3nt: TGCAGCGTTGAAGATGGACTAGCGGGAGACTACGAGCAGTACTTC; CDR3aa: CSVEDGLAGDYEQYF
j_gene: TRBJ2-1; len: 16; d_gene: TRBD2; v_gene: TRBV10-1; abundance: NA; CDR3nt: TGCGCCAGCAGTAGCCTAGCGGGGGGATTTTACAATGAGCAGTTCTTC; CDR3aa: CASSSLAGGFYNEQFF
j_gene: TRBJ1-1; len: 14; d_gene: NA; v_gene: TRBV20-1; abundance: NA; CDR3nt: TGCAGTGCTAGTCGGGGTTCAGCGAACACTGAAGCTTTCTTT; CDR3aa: CSASRGSANTEAFF
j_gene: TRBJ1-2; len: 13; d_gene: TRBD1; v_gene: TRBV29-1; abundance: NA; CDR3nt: TGCAGCGTTGCCCCGCAGGGGGCAGATGGCTACACCTTC; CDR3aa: CSVAPQGADGYTF
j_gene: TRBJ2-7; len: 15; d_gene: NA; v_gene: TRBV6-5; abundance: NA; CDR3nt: TGTGCCAGCACCCCGGAGGGAGGAGGGCTGGGGGAGCAGTACTTC; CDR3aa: CASTPEGGGLGEQYF
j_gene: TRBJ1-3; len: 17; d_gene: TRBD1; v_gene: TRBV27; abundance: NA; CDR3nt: TGTGCCAGCAGTTTAATCGGGGCGCGACAGGGGGGAAACACCATATATTTT; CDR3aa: CASSLIGARQGGNTIYF
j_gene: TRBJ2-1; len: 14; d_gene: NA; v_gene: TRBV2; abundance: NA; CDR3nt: TGTGCCAGCAGTGTCCGAGGTGGCCGCAATGAGCAGTTCTTC; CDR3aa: CASSVRGGRNEQFF
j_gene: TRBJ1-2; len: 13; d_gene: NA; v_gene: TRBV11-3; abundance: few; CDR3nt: TGTGCCAGCAGCTTAGATCTGTTGTATGGCTACACCTTC; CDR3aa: CASSLDLLYGYTF
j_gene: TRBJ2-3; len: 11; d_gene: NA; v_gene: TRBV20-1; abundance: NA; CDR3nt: TGCAGTGCTAGCGGGCTAGATACGCAGTATTTT; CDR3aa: CSASGLDTQYF
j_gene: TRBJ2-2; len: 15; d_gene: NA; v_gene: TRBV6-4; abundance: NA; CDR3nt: TGTGCCAGCTCGAGGGGGGCTTTGAACACCGGGGAGCTGTTTTTT; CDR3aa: CASSRGALNTGELFF
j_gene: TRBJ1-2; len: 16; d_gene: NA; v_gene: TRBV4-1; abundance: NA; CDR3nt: TGCGCCAGCAGCCAAGCCACCGCCGCCGGGGACTATGGCTACACCTTC; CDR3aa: CASSQATAAGDYGYTF
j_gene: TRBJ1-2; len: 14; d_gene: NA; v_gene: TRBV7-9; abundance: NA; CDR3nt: TGTGCCAGCAGCCCCCCGTGGGCTAACTATGGCTACACCTTC; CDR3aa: CASSPPWANYGYTF
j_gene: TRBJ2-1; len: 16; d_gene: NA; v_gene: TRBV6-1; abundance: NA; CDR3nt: TGTGCCAGCAGTGAAGACAGGGCCCTCTCCTACAATGAGCAGTTCTTC; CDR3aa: CASSEDRALSYNEQFF
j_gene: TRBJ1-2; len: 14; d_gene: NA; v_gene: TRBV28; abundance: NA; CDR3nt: TGTGCCAGCCGACCCGGAACACTTAACTATGGCTACACCTTC; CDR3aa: CASRPGTLNYGYTF
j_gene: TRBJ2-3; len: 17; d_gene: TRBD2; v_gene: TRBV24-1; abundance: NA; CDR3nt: TGTGCCACCAGTGACCGGACTAGCGGGAGAGTCACAGATACGCAGTATTTT; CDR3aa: CATSDRTSGRVTDTQYF
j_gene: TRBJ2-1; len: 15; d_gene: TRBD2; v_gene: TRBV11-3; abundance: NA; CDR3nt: TGTGCCAGCAGCGCCGGGACTAGTAGAGGGTCTGAGCAGTTCTTC; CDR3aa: CASSAGTSRGSEQFF
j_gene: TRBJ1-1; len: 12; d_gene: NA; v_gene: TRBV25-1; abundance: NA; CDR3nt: TGTGCCAGCGCATCGGGATACACTGAAGCTTTCTTT; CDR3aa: CASASGYTEAFF
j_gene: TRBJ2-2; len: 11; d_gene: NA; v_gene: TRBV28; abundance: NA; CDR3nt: TGTGCCAGCAGTGAAGCCGGGGAGCTGTTTTTT; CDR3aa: CASSEAGELFF
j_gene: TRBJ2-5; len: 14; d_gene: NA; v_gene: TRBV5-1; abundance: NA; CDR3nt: TGCGCCAGCAGCTTCGCGGTTCCCCAAGAGACCCAGTACTTC; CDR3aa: CASSFAVPQETQYF
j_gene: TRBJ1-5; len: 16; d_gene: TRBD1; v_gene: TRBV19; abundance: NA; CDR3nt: TGTGCCAGTAGTATATACAGGGCAGGGGGCCGACAGCCCCAGCATTTT; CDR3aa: CASSIYRAGGRQPQHF
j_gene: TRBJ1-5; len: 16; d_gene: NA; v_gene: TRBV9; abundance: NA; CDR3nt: TGTGCCAGCAGCGTAGGTTCAGGGGAGTTCAATCAGCCCCAGCATTTT; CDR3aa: CASSVGSGEFNQPQHF
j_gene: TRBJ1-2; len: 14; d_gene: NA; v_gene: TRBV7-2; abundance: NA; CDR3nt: TGTGCCAGCAGCCCCGGGGGAGGGGTGGTGGGCTACACCTTC; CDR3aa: CASSPGGGVVGYTF
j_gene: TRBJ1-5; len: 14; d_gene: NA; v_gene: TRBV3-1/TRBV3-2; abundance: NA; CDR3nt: TGTGCCAGCAGTCCAGTTAATAGCAATCAGCCCCAGCATTTT; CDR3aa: CASSPVNSNQPQHF
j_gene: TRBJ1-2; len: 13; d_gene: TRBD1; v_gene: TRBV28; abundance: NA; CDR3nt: TGTGCCAGCAGGGACATCAGGGGGCTGGGCTACACCTTC; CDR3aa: CASRDIRGLGYTF
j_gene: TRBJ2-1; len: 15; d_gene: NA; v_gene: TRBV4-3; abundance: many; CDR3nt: TGCGCCAGCAGCCAAGATGGAGTCAGGCAAAATGAGCAGTTCTTC; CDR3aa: CASSQDGVRQNEQFF
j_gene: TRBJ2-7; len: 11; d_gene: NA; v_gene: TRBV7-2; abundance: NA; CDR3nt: TGTGCCAGCAGCCGTGACTACGAGCAGTACTTC; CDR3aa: CASSRDYEQYF
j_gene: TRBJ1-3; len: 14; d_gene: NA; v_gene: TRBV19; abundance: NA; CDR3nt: TGTGCCAGTAGTATAGGGGGCTCTGGAAACACCATATATTTT; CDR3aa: CASSIGGSGNTIYF
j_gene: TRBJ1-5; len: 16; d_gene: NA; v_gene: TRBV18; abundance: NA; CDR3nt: TGTGCCAGCTCACCATATGGGCCGTATAGCAATCAGCCCCAGCATTTT; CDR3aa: CASSPYGPYSNQPQHF
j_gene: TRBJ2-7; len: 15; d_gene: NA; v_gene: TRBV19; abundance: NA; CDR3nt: TGTGCCAGTAGTGAACAGGGCCGGGCTCCCTACGAGCAGTACTTC; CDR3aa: CASSEQGRAPYEQYF
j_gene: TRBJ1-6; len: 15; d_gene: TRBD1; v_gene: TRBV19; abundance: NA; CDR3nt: TGTGCCAGTAGTGCCAGGGGGCGGAATAATTCACCCCTCCACTTT; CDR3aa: CASSARGRNNSPLHF